These 8 T cell receptor beta chains came from one sample sequenced in a study of T cells in Graves' hyperthyroidism and ophthalmopathy. RNA transcripts served as the template for amplifying TCR beta CDR3 regions. The study used the HTBI primer set for a first-round RT-PCR of the TCR CDR3. One entry per CDR3 protein, called by TCRdb with MiXCR from the multiplex PCR reads. The data show 500,000 to 750,000 distinct CDR3 sequences, more than 45% seen once. Specimen: peripheral blood or thyroid tissue (not recorded which). These TCRs come from a woman aged 18-29 years with Graves' hyperthyroidism.

The J gene is TRBJ2-5, the V gene TRBV6-6; 7 bases are shared with TRBD1. After removal of 2 bases from V and 2 bases from J, the junction contained 2 bases not matched to a gene. Germline values: CDR1 MNHNY, CDR2 SVGAGI (reference sequence). This CDR3 is 14 amino acids long. CDR3 sequence reads: CASSYDREQETQYF. CDR3 DNA sequence: TGTGCCAGCAGTTACGACAGGGAGCAAGAGACCCAGTACTTC.

This clonotype was detected many times. V gene TRBV6-5 combines with J gene TRBJ2-7; D gene unclear. V lost 2 bases and J lost 3, with 14 bases in between. Germline V gene data show CDR1 as MNHEY and CDR2 as SVGAGI. This CDR3 has 15 amino acids. The CDR3 DNA sequence: TGTGCCAGCAGTTACGTGTTGGGGAAGAACTACGAGCAGTACTTC. Translation: CASSYVLGKNYEQYF.

The chain recombines TRBV29-1 with TRBJ1-2, with 9 nucleotides matching TRBD1. Germline CDR1 SQVTM, CDR2 ANQGSEA. The CDR3 is 11 amino acids. Trimming took 4 bases from V and 14 from J; bases not matched to a gene: 8. CDR3 in DNA: TGCAGCGTTGGGGGACAGGGCGATCATACCTTC. Encoded protein: CSVGGQGDHTF.

On this clonotype itself: This may stem from a read error, because a much larger clone lies one nucleotide away. This chain joins TRBV7-2 and TRBJ1-1; D possibly corresponds to TRBD1 (5 bases). Germline values: CDR1 SGHTA, CDR2 FQGNSA. Trimming removed 5 bases from V and 4 bases from J, with 20 bases in between. This CDR3 has 16 amino acids. The DNA for the CDR3 is TGTGCCAGCAGCCTTAGCCAGGGAAGTCGGGGCACTGAAGCTTTCTTT. Its translation: CASSLSQGSRGTEAFF.

The V gene is TRBV11-2, the J gene TRBJ2-5, with D tentatively TRBD2 (6 bases). The V end was cut by 3 bases, the J end by 5 bases, with 16 bases between. The V gene's germline CDR1 is SGHAT and CDR2 FQNNGV. The CDR3 has 15 amino acids. Written as DNA, the CDR3 is TGTGCCAGCAGCTTGGGATGGAGGGCGAGGGAGACCCAGTACTTC. Translated: CASSLGWRARETQYF.

This clonotype was recorded at least ten times. The chain combines TRBV14 with TRBJ2-5, with unresolved D. Deletions cut 0 bases from V and 4 bases from J, with 12 bases between. Germline lookup yields CDR1 SGHDN and CDR2 FVKESK. The CDR3 is 15 residues long. The CDR3 sequence is CASSQEMGMGETQYF. The CDR3 coding sequence is TGTGCCAGCAGCCAAGAAATGGGGATGGGAGAGACCCAGTACTTC.

This clonotype was counted ten times or more. V is TRBV10-3 and J is TRBJ2-5; 10 nucleotides agree with TRBD1. V was pared by 11 bases and J by 1 base, with 13 bases of the junction left unmatched. Germline V gives CDR1 ENHRY, CDR2 SYGVKD. There are 16 residues in the CDR3. CDR3 in DNA: TGTGCCGCCAGACCCGGGACAGGGGCGTTCCAAGAGACCCAGTACTTC. Its protein product is CAARPGTGAFQETQYF.

In the case of this clonotype: A much bigger clone sits one base away, suggesting this may be a read error. The chain links TRBV11-1 to TRBJ2-7; no clear D gene. The CDR3 consists of 15 residues. V was pared by 5 bases and J by 2 bases, with 16 bases between. In germline, CDR1 is SGHAT, CDR2 FQDESV (reference sequence). The CDR3 region is CASSPGTLNPYEQYF. As DNA, the CDR3 is TGTGCCAGCAGCCCCGGTACCCTCAACCCCTACGAGCAGTACTTC.